This is a list of T cell receptor beta chains from one sample in a study of human T cells and chemical hapten exposure. MiXCR was run by TCRdb on the RACE reads, yielding one entry per CDR3 protein. Of over 100,000 distinct CDR3 sequences in the sample, 9% to 9.5% are singletons; the top ten hold about 3.4%. The material was whole blood, obtained in connection with sensitization to the hapten diphenylcyclopropenone (DPC). The receptors here all came from a woman between 40 and 55 years old with alopecia areata. Some clones in this sample may be carry-over from other donors' samples. CDR3s include the opening cysteine and the closing phenylalanine or tryptophan. D genes are given only for firm matches. Size tells how often a clone was seen (once, few, many) or the class of an expanded clone, and some rows leave it out.

d_call	j_call	cdr3_length	clone_size	v_call	cdr3_aa	cdr3_nt
TRBD1	TRBJ1-1	18	many	TRBV10-3	CAISAVGDRKVMNTEAFF	TGTGCCATCAGTGCCGTTGGGGACAGAAAAGTCATGAACACTGAAGCTTTCTTT
TRBD1	TRBJ1-5	14	many	TRBV2	CASSWTGGNQPQHF	TGTGCCAGCAGCTGGACAGGGGGCAATCAGCCCCAGCATTTT
.	TRBJ2-2	11	many	TRBV7-2	CASSITGELFF	TGTGCCAGCAGCATTACCGGGGAGCTGTTTTTT
.	TRBJ1-2	14	few	TRBV7-2	CASSHRDKNYGYTF	TGTGCCAGCAGCCACCGGGACAAAAATTATGGCTACACCTTC
TRBD1	TRBJ2-6	17	few	TRBV2	CASNRDRGLTGANVLTF	TGTGCCAGCAACCGGGACAGGGGACTTACTGGGGCCAACGTCCTGACTTTC
.	TRBJ1-5	13	.	TRBV12-3/TRBV12-4	CASSSESNQPQHF	TGTGCCAGCAGTTCGGAAAGCAATCAGCCCCAGCATTTT
.	TRBJ2-3	14	many	TRBV20-1	CSAPLTGTTDTQYF	TGCAGTGCACCCCTGACAGGAACCACAGATACGCAGTATTTT
.	TRBJ2-1	15	many	TRBV10-1	CASSNRLGDGNEQFF	TGCGCCAGCAGTAACCGCCTCGGCGACGGCAATGAGCAGTTCTTC
.	TRBJ2-7	13	many	TRBV24-1	CATLQVRYHEQYF	TGTGCCACCTTACAGGTGAGGTACCACGAGCAGTACTTC
TRBD2	TRBJ2-1	15	once	TRBV12-3/TRBV12-4	CASGLAGPYGNEQFF	TGTGCCAGCGGGCTAGCGGGCCCTTACGGGAATGAGCAGTTCTTC
.	TRBJ2-3	14	few	TRBV3-1	CASRFSGLTDTQYF	TGTGCCAGCAGATTTAGCGGACTAACAGATACGCAGTATTTT
.	TRBJ2-1	12	.	TRBV6-2/TRBV6-3	CASSYPGSEQFF	TGTGCCAGCAGTTACCCAGGGAGTGAGCAGTTCTTC